This note documents a single T cell receptor beta chain sequence. These data come from a study of blood T cell repertoires in COVID-19. Study-wide background: Sites across the United States, Italy and Spain contributed samples from acute and convalescent COVID-19.

Patients from Seattle were sampled longitudinally, starting during active infection. Method: immunoSEQ multiplex PCR; TCRdb's copy keeps in-frame clones and lacks some. The repertoire holds hundreds of thousands of clones, with 86% as singletons. The CDR3 contains 17 residues. Germline V lookup: CDR1 MNHEY, CDR2 SMNVEV (reference sequence). The V gene lost 1 base and the J gene lost 3 bases, with 16 bases spanning the gap. The rearrangement joins TRBV27 to TRBJ1-5; D remains ambiguous. The receptor was isolated from a woman in her seventies with COVID-19, enrolled during active disease. Sequenced: peripheral blood. The CDR3 bases are TGTGCCAGCAGTTTATTAGGTAGCGGCAGGTTCAATCAGCCCCAGCATTTT. Protein product: CASSLLGSGRFNQPQHF.